Following are 17 T cell receptor beta chains from one sample sequenced in a study of blood T cells in healthy people across ages. Then a second PCR, running about 6 to 11 cycles, was carried out with a sample-barcoded 5' primer and a J-beta primer mix. TCRdb re-called the 5' RACE reads with MiXCR, one entry per CDR3 protein. The sample includes hundreds of thousands of distinct CDR3 sequences, about 62% of them seen just once. The specimen was blood. These receptors all stem from a man aged 25-45 years in good health.

The chain employs TRBV3-1 and TRBJ1-5; D unresolved. Trimming removed 0 bases from V and 0 bases from J, with 6 bases in between. This CDR3 spans 15 amino acids. Germline V gives CDR1 LGHDT, CDR2 YNNKEL (reference sequence). The DNA for the CDR3 is TGTGCCAGCAGCCAAGACCCGGGTAGCAATCAGCCCCAGCATTTT. This sequence encodes CASSQDPGSNQPQHF.

The chain carries TRBV6-5 and TRBJ2-3, with D possibly matching TRBD1 (7 bases). Trimming took off 7 bases at V and 8 bases at J, with 13 bases between the two ends. Germline CDR1 reads MNHEY; CDR2 reads SVGAGI. CDR3 length: 12 amino acids. Here the CDR3 reads CASKEGASTQYF. CDR3 nucleotides: TGTGCCAGCAAGGAGGGGGCCAGTACGCAGTATTTT.

The genes are TRBV4-3 and TRBJ1-1; D unclear. The V gene lost 4 bases and the J gene lost 6 bases, with 12 bases spanning the gap. This CDR3 is 13 amino acids long. Germline loops: CDR1 LGHNA, CDR2 YSLEER. As DNA, the CDR3 is TGCGCCAGCAGCCGCCGAGGGTTCGCTGAAGCTTTCTTT. It codes for CASSRRGFAEAFF.

This rearrangement joins TRBV20-1 to TRBJ2-5; TRBD2 matches at 12 bases. The trim removed 5 bases at V and 2 bases at J, leaving 9 bases unmatched. Germline assignment: CDR1 DFQATT and CDR2 SNEGSKA (reference sequence). This CDR3 has 16 amino acids. CDR3 residues: CSAAITSGGFQETQYF. CDR3 sequence (DNA): TGCAGTGCTGCTATTACTAGCGGGGGGTTTCAAGAGACCCAGTACTTC.

V gene TRBV3-1 combines with J gene TRBJ1-2; no definite D call. V shed 1 base and J shed 5 bases, with 14 bases lying between them. CDR3 length equals 15 residues. Germline-derived CDR1 and CDR2 are LGHDT and YNNKEL (reference sequence). The CDR3 loop reads CASSQGSSVRYGYTF. Here the CDR3 DNA reads TGTGCCAGCAGCCAAGGGTCCAGCGTTAGGTATGGCTACACCTTC.

The rearrangement joins TRBV10-3 to TRBJ1-6, with 8 nucleotides matching TRBD1. The CDR3 is made up of 18 amino acids. Looked up from germline, CDR1 is ENHRY and CDR2 is SYGVKD. V shed 6 bases, J shed 9 bases, and the junction held 19 bases outside the gene matches. CDR3 nucleotide sequence: TGTGCCATCAGCGCTAGACAGGGGACCAAGGCGGGACTTTCACCCCTCCACTTT. Amino acids: CAISARQGTKAGLSPLHF.

The chain links TRBV27 to TRBJ2-7, with TRBD1 matching over 10 bases. Trimming took 5 bases from V and 2 from J; bases not matched to a gene: 9. This CDR3 region has 16 residues. Germline V gives CDR1 MNHEY, CDR2 SMNVEV (reference sequence). The CDR3 sequence: CASSRHRDRGTYEQYF. The CDR3 DNA sequence: TGTGCCAGCAGTCGTCACCGGGACAGGGGAACCTACGAGCAGTACTTC.

The chain combines TRBV20-1 with TRBJ2-3, with 7 positions matching TRBD2. Trimming removed 0 bases from V and 0 bases from J; junction bases left unmatched: 12. The CDR3 runs to 18 residues. Germline V gene sequence: CDR1 DFQATT, CDR2 SNEGSKA (reference sequence). The CDR3 is CSARDSLAVDPSTDTQYF. The CDR3 DNA is TGCAGTGCTAGAGATAGTCTAGCGGTAGACCCTAGCACAGATACGCAGTATTTT.

The chain has TRBV11-1 and TRBJ2-5; TRBD2 is a possible D gene (5 bases). The CDR3 covers 14 residues. Germline lookup yields CDR1 SGHAT and CDR2 FQDESV (reference sequence). V lost 0 bases and J 1 base, leaving 6 bases between the germline ends. The CDR3 here is CASSLASVQETQYF. DNA of the CDR3: TGTGCCAGCAGCTTAGCTAGCGTCCAAGAGACCCAGTACTTC.

Only a few counts were recorded for this clonotype. The V and J genes are TRBV27 and TRBJ2-3, with D perhaps being TRBD1 or TRBD2 (5 bases each). The CDR3 consists of 13 residues. Germline loops: CDR1 MNHEY, CDR2 SMNVEV (reference sequence). Trimming left V 7 bases short and J 11 bases short, with 19 bases between. The CDR3 DNA is TGTGCCAGCACTGGAAAGAGGGGAGATGGGCAGTATTTT. Protein product: CASTGKRGDGQYF.

This chain connects TRBV10-3 to TRBJ2-3; D is ambiguous. This CDR3 region has 12 residues. V dropped 3 bases and J dropped 12 bases, with 13 bases sitting between them. Germline CDR1 ENHRY, CDR2 SYGVKD. Here the CDR3 DNA reads TGTGCCATCAGTGATCAGTCCCAGGTTCAGTATTTT. Its protein is CAISDQSQVQYF.

The chain links TRBV27 to TRBJ2-4; perhaps TRBD1 as D (5 bases). The tail of the sequence fits TRBJ2-7 better, so the J call may be wrong. CDR3 size: 14 residues. Germline CDR1 and CDR2: MNHEY and SMNVEV (reference sequence). The CDR3 sequence is CASSPHGRTYEQYF. The DNA of the CDR3 is TGTGCCAGCAGCCCACATGGGCGGACATACGAGCAGTACTTC.

This sequence joins TRBV5-1 and TRBJ2-1; 8 nucleotides line up with TRBD2. In germline, CDR1 is SGHRS, CDR2 YFSETQ. With V trimmed by 1 base and J by 9 bases, 15 bases remained unmatched. CDR3 length equals 17 residues. The CDR3: CASSLSFGTSGNFEQFF. The CDR3 DNA reads as TGCGCCAGCAGCTTGTCTTTCGGGACTAGTGGAAACTTTGAGCAGTTCTTC.

This sequence joins TRBV2 and TRBJ1-2, with 8 bases identical to TRBD1. CDR3 length: 11 residues. The germline V gene encodes CDR1 SNHLY and CDR2 FYNNEI. With 9 bases clipped from V and 6 bases from J, the junction kept 3 bases outside the gene matches. The CDR3 DNA sequence: TGTGCCAGTGGGACAGGCGATGGCTACACCTTC. The encoded protein is CASGTGDGYTF. Filled out from reference TRBV2 and TRBJ1-2, the complete variable domain reads EPEVTQTPSHQVTQMGQEVILRCVPISNHLYFYWYRQILGQKVEFLVSFYNNEISEKSEIFDDQFSVERPDGSNFTLKIRSTKLEDSAMYFCASGTGDGYTFGSGTRLTVV.

This clonotype was picked up a small number of times. The J gene is TRBJ2-7, the V gene TRBV20-1; D gene unclear. Between the trimmed V and J ends, which lost 3 bases and 0 bases, there was a span of 9 bases. In germline, CDR1 is DFQATT, CDR2 SNEGSKA (reference sequence). The CDR3 totals 13 residues. CDR3 nucleotides: TGCAGTGCTAGCGTCGGTCCCTCCTACGAGCAGTACTTC. It yields the protein CSASVGPSYEQYF.

This clonotype came up a few times. The gene calls are TRBV4-3 and TRBJ2-7; 10 positions match TRBD2. V dropped 0 bases and J dropped 2; count of bases not matched to a gene: 4. CDR3 length: 16 residues. The germline CDR1 and CDR2 sequences are LGHNA and YSLEER. The CDR3 DNA is TGCGCCAGCAGCCAAGATCTAACTAGCGGGACCTACGAGCAGTACTTC. Its translation is CASSQDLTSGTYEQYF.

The chain employs TRBV11-1 and TRBJ2-1; 10 positions match TRBD2. The length of the CDR3 is 20 residues. The junction had 15 bases not matched to a gene; V was cut back by 4 bases and J by 0 bases. The germline gives CDR1 SGHAT, CDR2 FQDESV (reference sequence). The CDR3 protein is CASSSRGGLAGADSYNEQFF. The CDR3 nucleotides are TGTGCCAGCAGCTCACGGGGCGGCCTAGCGGGGGCCGACTCCTACAATGAGCAGTTCTTC.